A selection of T cell receptor beta chains follows, all from one sample in a study of T cell responses to AZD1222 COVID-19 vaccine. Method: immunoSEQ multiplex PCR; TCRdb's copy keeps in-frame clones and lacks some. Here the sample spans about 80,000 clones, roughly 88% being singletons. Sequencing was performed on peripheral blood, taken 28 days after the second AZD1222 dose. These receptors were collected from an adult who received the AZD1222 COVID-19 vaccine. Each CDR3 is given with its conserved first and last residue. A D gene is named only where the DNA matches it firmly. The listing skips clone size in some rows; elsewhere it reads once, few, many or a size class.

clone_size: once; v_call: TRBV10-2; d_call: TRBD1; cdr3_length: 12; j_call: TRBJ1-2; cdr3_nt: TGCGCCAGCAGTGGACAGGGCTATGGCTACACCTTC; cdr3_aa: CASSGQGYGYTF
clone_size: .; v_call: TRBV28; d_call: TRBD1; cdr3_length: 15; j_call: TRBJ2-7; cdr3_nt: TGTGCCAGCAGTTTTAGACAGGGGTCTGTTTCCGAGCAGTACTTC; cdr3_aa: CASSFRQGSVSEQYF
clone_size: .; v_call: TRBV24-1; d_call: .; cdr3_length: 13; j_call: TRBJ2-6; cdr3_nt: TGTGCCACCAGTGTGTCAGGAGGCAACGTCCTGACTTTC; cdr3_aa: CATSVSGGNVLTF
clone_size: .; v_call: TRBV6-1; d_call: .; cdr3_length: 18; j_call: TRBJ2-6; cdr3_nt: TGTGCCAGCAGTGTGTGCAGAGGTGGGAACAAAGTCGGGCACGTCCTGACTTTC; cdr3_aa: CASSVCRGGNKVGHVLTF
clone_size: .; v_call: TRBV7-9; d_call: .; cdr3_length: 15; j_call: TRBJ2-5; cdr3_nt: TGTGCCAGCAGCTTAGACGGGGGAGGTTCAGAGACCCAGTACTTC; cdr3_aa: CASSLDGGGSETQYF
clone_size: few; v_call: TRBV4-1; d_call: .; cdr3_length: 14; j_call: TRBJ2-1; cdr3_nt: TGCGCCAGCAGTTCAGGGCCCGGCAACAATGAGCAGTTCTTC; cdr3_aa: CASSSGPGNNEQFF
clone_size: .; v_call: TRBV21-1; d_call: .; cdr3_length: 20; j_call: TRBJ1-4; cdr3_nt: TGTGCCAGCAGCAAAGTGGAGGGACAGCCTTCTGTCTGGGCTAATGAAAAACTGTTTTTT; cdr3_aa: CASSKVEGQPSVWANEKLFF
clone_size: .; v_call: TRBV21-1; d_call: .; cdr3_length: 15; j_call: TRBJ1-2; cdr3_nt: TGTGCCAGCAGCCCGCGGGACAGGGTTCCCTATGGCTACACCTTC; cdr3_aa: CASSPRDRVPYGYTF
clone_size: .; v_call: TRBV10-2; d_call: .; cdr3_length: 14; j_call: TRBJ1-2; cdr3_nt: TGCGCCAGCAGTGAATCGGGGCCTAACTATGGCTACACCTTC; cdr3_aa: CASSESGPNYGYTF
clone_size: .; v_call: TRBV9; d_call: .; cdr3_length: 13; j_call: TRBJ1-2; cdr3_nt: TGTGCCAGCAGCGTAGGTTACGGAGATGGCTACACCTTC; cdr3_aa: CASSVGYGDGYTF
clone_size: .; v_call: TRBV19; d_call: .; cdr3_length: 14; j_call: TRBJ1-1; cdr3_nt: TGTGCCAGTAGTATAGTGGCAGGGGAGACTGAAGCTTTCTTT; cdr3_aa: CASSIVAGETEAFF
clone_size: once; v_call: TRBV9; d_call: .; cdr3_length: 16; j_call: TRBJ1-3; cdr3_nt: TGTGCCAGCAGCGTAGGCGGCAGGGTGAAAGGAAACACCATATATTTT; cdr3_aa: CASSVGGRVKGNTIYF
clone_size: once; v_call: TRBV28; d_call: .; cdr3_length: 16; j_call: TRBJ1-1; cdr3_nt: TGTGCCAGCAGTTTAGCATCCGGACGGTTGAACACTGAAGCTTTCTTT; cdr3_aa: CASSLASGRLNTEAFF
clone_size: .; v_call: TRBV19; d_call: .; cdr3_length: 14; j_call: TRBJ2-6; cdr3_nt: TGTGCCAGTAAAGGGGCTCCTGGGGCCAACGTCCTGACTTTC; cdr3_aa: CASKGAPGANVLTF
clone_size: .; v_call: TRBV27; d_call: TRBD2; cdr3_length: 16; j_call: TRBJ2-1; cdr3_nt: TGTGCCAGCAGCACAAGGGGACTAGCGGGGGTGAATGAGCAGTTCTTC; cdr3_aa: CASSTRGLAGVNEQFF
clone_size: .; v_call: TRBV19; d_call: TRBD1; cdr3_length: 21; j_call: TRBJ2-1; cdr3_nt: TGTGCCAGTAGTCTCAGGGGGCCAGGGGGCGATTACCATAGCTCCTACAATGAGCAGTTCTTC; cdr3_aa: CASSLRGPGGDYHSSYNEQFF
clone_size: .; v_call: TRBV15; d_call: .; cdr3_length: 16; j_call: TRBJ2-7; cdr3_nt: TGTGCCACCAGCAGAGGAGGTAGGGGGAGGTCCTACGAGCAGTACTTC; cdr3_aa: CATSRGGRGRSYEQYF
clone_size: .; v_call: TRBV6-5; d_call: .; cdr3_length: 16; j_call: TRBJ1-6; cdr3_nt: TGTGCCAGCAGTTACTCGTGGGTACGACGAAGTTCACCCCTCCACTTT; cdr3_aa: CASSYSWVRRSSPLHF
clone_size: .; v_call: TRBV10-3; d_call: TRBD1; cdr3_length: 13; j_call: TRBJ2-7; cdr3_nt: TGTGCCATCAGTGCCCGGACAGGGCCCGAGCAGTACTTC; cdr3_aa: CAISARTGPEQYF
clone_size: few; v_call: TRBV19; d_call: .; cdr3_length: 13; j_call: TRBJ2-3; cdr3_nt: TGTGCCAGTAGTATATGGAGCACAGATACGCAGTATTTT; cdr3_aa: CASSIWSTDTQYF
clone_size: .; v_call: TRBV6-5; d_call: TRBD1; cdr3_length: 15; j_call: TRBJ1-6; cdr3_nt: TGTGCCAGCAGGCCCCGACAGGGGGAGAATTCACCCCTCCACTTT; cdr3_aa: CASRPRQGENSPLHF
clone_size: .; v_call: TRBV7-3; d_call: .; cdr3_length: 13; j_call: TRBJ2-3; cdr3_nt: TGTGCCAGCAAGGACACCAACACAGATACGCAGTATTTT; cdr3_aa: CASKDTNTDTQYF
clone_size: once; v_call: TRBV2; d_call: .; cdr3_length: 15; j_call: TRBJ2-5; cdr3_nt: TGTGCCAGCAGTGATTGGGGGGTGGGCCAAGAGACCCAGTACTTC; cdr3_aa: CASSDWGVGQETQYF
clone_size: .; v_call: TRBV4-1; d_call: TRBD2; cdr3_length: 18; j_call: TRBJ2-3; cdr3_nt: TGCGCCAGCAGCCGAGACCGACCACTAGCGGGGGTGACAGATACGCAGTATTTT; cdr3_aa: CASSRDRPLAGVTDTQYF
clone_size: .; v_call: TRBV6-5; d_call: .; cdr3_length: 15; j_call: TRBJ1-3; cdr3_nt: TGTGCCAGCAGGCCCCTTCCTACCTCTGGAAACACCATATATTTT; cdr3_aa: CASRPLPTSGNTIYF
clone_size: .; v_call: TRBV5-5; d_call: .; cdr3_length: 16; j_call: TRBJ1-6; cdr3_nt: TGTGCCAGCAGCTTGTCCTCCGGGGCTTATAATTCACCCCTCCACTTT; cdr3_aa: CASSLSSGAYNSPLHF
clone_size: few; v_call: TRBV19; d_call: .; cdr3_length: 15; j_call: TRBJ2-1; cdr3_nt: TGTGCCAGTAGTATAGCCAGGGGAGGCTACAATGAGCAGTTCTTC; cdr3_aa: CASSIARGGYNEQFF
clone_size: .; v_call: TRBV15; d_call: TRBD1; cdr3_length: 15; j_call: TRBJ1-2; cdr3_nt: TGTGCCACCAGCAGGGAACAGGGGACTTACTATGGCTACACCTTC; cdr3_aa: CATSREQGTYYGYTF
clone_size: once; v_call: TRBV19; d_call: .; cdr3_length: 14; j_call: TRBJ2-5; cdr3_nt: TGTGCCAGTAACTCAGGGACTCTCCAAGAGACCCAGTACTTC; cdr3_aa: CASNSGTLQETQYF